Below, 16 T cell receptor beta chains from the same sample are listed, as sequenced in a study of blood T cell repertoires in COVID-19. Data came from immunoSEQ multiplex PCR; TCRdb stores just in-frame clones and leaves some out. The sample lists roughly 350,000 clones; 92% were seen once. The sample was PBMCs or T cells enriched from blood (not recorded which). These receptors all come from a woman aged 25 to 45 who had recovered from COVID-19.

The chain has TRBV6-6 and TRBJ2-7, with 7 bases lining up with TRBD1. With V trimmed by 3 bases and J by 6 bases, 11 bases remained unmatched. This CDR3 spans 15 amino acids. Germline V gives CDR1 MNHNY, CDR2 SVGAGI (reference sequence). CDR3 region: CASSYTGQAGGEQYF. CDR3 nucleotide sequence: TGTGCCAGCAGTTATACCGGACAGGCTGGCGGCGAGCAGTACTTC.

The chain combines TRBV30 with TRBJ1-6, with D possibly matching TRBD1 (6 bases). The germline CDR1 and CDR2 sequences are GTSNPN and SVGIG (reference sequence). The CDR3 runs to 14 residues. V lost 3 bases and J lost 8, with 14 bases in between. The CDR3 loop reads CAWRSKQGDSPLHF. CDR3 nucleotide sequence: TGTGCCTGGAGGTCCAAACAGGGAGATTCACCCCTCCACTTT.

Here the CDR3 reads CASSVAVEPYEQYF. CDR3 coding DNA: TGTGCCAGCAGCGTAGCGGTAGAACCCTACGAGCAGTACTTC. V gene TRBV9 combines with J gene TRBJ2-7; the D is unclear. Germline assignment: CDR1 SGDLS and CDR2 YYNGEE. CDR3 length: 14 amino acids. The V and J ends lost 0 bases and 2 bases respectively, with 9 bases between them.

The DNA of the CDR3 is TGTGCCAGCAGCGCGACAGATACGCAGTATTTT. Protein sequence: CASSATDTQYF. The gene calls are TRBV9 and TRBJ2-3; no reliable D call. V dropped 3 bases and J dropped 3 bases, with 2 bases sitting between them. The germline CDR1 and CDR2 sequences are SGDLS and YYNGEE. The CDR3 contains 11 residues. The whole variable domain, remainder taken from reference TRBV9 and TRBJ2-3, is DSGVTQTPKHLITATGQRVTLRCSPRSGDLSVYWYQQSLDQGLQFLIQYYNGEERAKGNILERFSAQQFPDLHSELNLSSLELGDSALYFCASSATDTQYFGPGTRLTVL.

This chain connects TRBV7-2 to TRBJ2-3; a weak D match, TRBD1 (5 bases). Germline CDR1 SGHTA, CDR2 FQGNSA. The CDR3 length is 15 residues. Trimming pared 5 bases from V and 3 bases from J, leaving 15 bases between. This chain's CDR3 is CASSPDSRITDTQYF. In nucleotides, the CDR3 is TGTGCCAGCAGCCCCGACAGTAGGATTACAGATACGCAGTATTTT.

The gene calls are TRBV15 and TRBJ2-7, with TRBD2 as a possible D gene (5 bases). The CDR3 is made up of 14 amino acids. Germline V lookup: CDR1 LNHNV, CDR2 YYDKDF (reference sequence). Trimming left V 0 bases short and J 6 bases short, with 12 bases between. CDR3 amino acids: CATSRDHRGGEQYF. CDR3 in DNA: TGTGCCACCAGCAGAGATCACAGAGGAGGCGAGCAGTACTTC. Using reference TRBV15 and TRBJ2-7 for the parts outside the CDR3, the full variable domain is DAMVIQNPRYQVTQFGKPVTLSCSQTLNHNVMYWYQQKSSQAPKLLFHYYDKDFNNEADTPDNFQSRRPNTSFCFLDIRSPGLGDTAMYLCATSRDHRGGEQYFGPGTRLTVT.

J is TRBJ2-7 and V is TRBV7-2, with D perhaps TRBD1 (6 bases). The V gene's germline CDR1 is SGHTA and CDR2 FQGNSA. The V and J ends lost 2 bases and 0 bases respectively, with 11 bases between them. The CDR3 covers 15 residues. CDR3 sequence: CASSLLGQPSYEQYF. Written as DNA, the CDR3 is TGTGCCAGCAGCTTATTAGGACAGCCCTCCTACGAGCAGTACTTC. Together with reference TRBV7-2 and TRBJ2-7, the CDR3 gives the full variable domain: GAGVSQSPSNKVTEKGKDVELRCDPISGHTALYWYRQSLGQGLEFLIYFQGNSAPDKSGLPSDRFSAERTGGSVSTLTIQRTQQEDSAVYLCASSLLGQPSYEQYFGPGTRLTVT.

This chain uses TRBV4-2 with TRBJ2-1; D gene unclear. Germline values: CDR1 LGHNA, CDR2 YNFKEQ. The CDR3 extends over 14 amino acids. Here the CDR3 DNA reads TGTGCGAGTCGACTGGGTAGTCTGGAGAATGAGCAGTTCTTC. It translates to CASRLGSLENEQFF.

The chain uses TRBV12-3 or TRBV12-4 and TRBJ1-1; TRBD1 is a possible D gene (5 bases). The CDR3 sequence is 12 residues long. V was shortened by 3 bases and J by 8 bases, with 10 bases between the two germline ends. The CDR3 spells CASSLGGREAFF. The CDR3 DNA reads TGTGCCAGCAGTTTGGGGGGGAGAGAAGCTTTCTTT.

The chain links TRBV7-8 to TRBJ2-7, with TRBD2 matching 13 bases. This CDR3 contains 19 residues. Germline V gene sequence: CDR1 SGHVS, CDR2 FQNEAQ. J gave up 6 bases and V 0 bases, and 14 bases lay outside the gene matches. The CDR3 nucleotides read TGTGCCAGCAGCTTAGCCCTAGGACTAGCGGGGGCCGGCGGCCGCGAGCAGTACTTC. It specifies CASSLALGLAGAGGREQYF.

This clone was seen once. The chain uses TRBV28 and TRBJ2-1, with 9 bases that match TRBD2. Per the germline V gene, CDR1 is MDHEN and CDR2 is SYDVKM. V lost 5 bases and J lost 4; bases outside the gene matches: 3. This CDR3 has 14 residues. CDR3 nucleotide sequence: TGTGCCAGCAGTCAAGCGGGGGGTTACAATGAGCAGTTCTTC. Translated, it gives CASSQAGGYNEQFF.

This chain uses TRBV7-9 with TRBJ1-2, with 7 bases that match TRBD1. After removal of 4 bases from V and 1 base from J, the junction contained 12 bases not matched to a gene. The CDR3 runs 17 residues. Germline assignment: CDR1 SEHNR and CDR2 FQNEAQ (reference sequence). CDR3 nucleotide sequence: TGTGCCAGCAGCTCCGGGACAGACTATGGACTTAACTATGGCTACACCTTC. It encodes CASSSGTDYGLNYGYTF.

This chain uses TRBV5-5 with TRBJ1-1; D remains ambiguous. CDR3 length: 15 residues. Germline CDR1 and CDR2: SGHKS and YYEKEE (reference sequence). With 1 base removed from V and 0 bases from J, the gap between germline ends came to 10 bases. The CDR3 sequence is CASSLIYTMNTEAFF. DNA for the CDR3: TGTGCCAGCAGCTTGATATACACGATGAACACTGAAGCTTTCTTT. Using reference TRBV5-5 and TRBJ1-1 for the parts outside the CDR3, the full variable domain is DAGVTQSPTHLIKTRGQQVTLRCSPISGHKSVSWYQQVLGQGPQFIFQYYEKEERGRGNFPDRFSARQFPNYSSELNVNALLLGDSALYLCASSLIYTMNTEAFFGQGTRLTVV.

DNA for the CDR3: TGTGCCAGCAGTTCCCCGACTAGCGGGGGCGGCGATACGCAGTATTTT. Translating gives CASSSPTSGGGDTQYF. The J gene is TRBJ2-3, the V gene TRBV27, with TRBD2 identical over 12 bases. Looked up from germline, CDR1 is MNHEY and CDR2 is SMNVEV (reference sequence). The CDR3 contains 16 residues. The V and J ends lost 4 bases and 6 bases, in that order; junction bases with no gene match: 8.

There are a few counts of this clone. V usage is TRBV3-1 (or the pseudogene TRBV3-2) and J usage is TRBJ2-7, with TRBD2 matching 9 bases. Per germline, CDR1 LGHDT and CDR2 YNNKEL (reference sequence). The CDR3 runs to 14 residues. V lost 4 bases and J lost 4; bases outside the gene matches: 5. The CDR3 coding sequence is TGTGCCAGCAGCCGGGGACTAGCCTCATACGAGCAGTACTTC. Its translation: CASSRGLASYEQYF.

The V and J genes are TRBV28 and TRBJ2-7; a weak D match, TRBD1 (5 bases). This CDR3 has 14 amino acids. Trimming left V 1 base short and J 3 bases short, with 10 bases between. Germline CDR1 reads MDHEN; CDR2 reads SYDVKM. CDR3 DNA: TGTGCCAGCAGTTTATCTTCACAGGTCTACGAGCAGTACTTC. The encoded protein is CASSLSSQVYEQYF.